Listed below are T cell receptor beta chains from one sample, sequenced in a study of T cell responses to AZD1222 COVID-19 vaccine. Assay: immunoSEQ multiplex PCR; the TCRdb copy retains only in-frame clones and omits some. Of some 74,000 clones in the sample, around 81% were seen once. Sequences were derived from peripheral blood, sampled on day 0 of AZD1222 vaccination. The receptors originated from an adult in good health. Both conserved end residues are part of each CDR3. D genes are given only for firm matches.

TRBJ1-2	TRBV27	.	TGTGCCAGCAGTTTATTGAAGGGGAGGGCTGGCTACACCTTC	CASSLLKGRAGYTF
TRBJ1-6	TRBV7-9	.	TGTGCCAGCAGAGCCGGGGGCTTTTATTCACCCCTCCACTTT	CASRAGGFYSPLHF
TRBJ1-2	TRBV9	.	TGTGCCAGCAGCGCTCGGAACGGTGGTAACTATGGCTACACCTTC	CASSARNGGNYGYTF
TRBJ2-7	TRBV19	TRBD2	TGTGCCAGTAGTATCTCGGCTAGCGGGAGTTACGAGCAGTACTTC	CASSISASGSYEQYF
TRBJ1-2	TRBV3-1/TRBV3-2	.	TGTGCCAGCAGCCAAGATGATGGGCCATACTATGGCTACACCTTC	CASSQDDGPYYGYTF
TRBJ2-2	TRBV20-1	.	TGCAGTGCTTACCGTGGCGGGGAGCTGTTTTTT	CSAYRGGELFF
TRBJ1-2	TRBV30	.	TGTGCCTGGAGTGTGAGTCCCAACTATGGCTACACCTTC	CAWSVSPNYGYTF
TRBJ1-3	TRBV7-9	.	TGTGCCAGCAGCGATAACAGGCTCTCTGGAAACACCATATATTTT	CASSDNRLSGNTIYF
TRBJ1-1	TRBV12-3/TRBV12-4	.	TGTGCCAGCAGTTTACAGGTGAACACTGAAGCTTTCTTT	CASSLQVNTEAFF
TRBJ2-5	TRBV7-8	TRBD2	TGTGCCAGCAGCTTATCACTAGCGGGGGGCTCCAGAGAGACCCAGTACTTC	CASSLSLAGGSRETQYF
TRBJ1-2	TRBV29-1	TRBD1	TGCAGCACAGGACAGGGAAAAAACTATGGCTACACCTTC	CSTGQGKNYGYTF
TRBJ1-4	TRBV4-2	.	TGTGCCAGCAGCCAAGATGTCGGGGCAACTAATGAAAAACTGTTTTTT	CASSQDVGATNEKLFF
TRBJ2-5	TRBV19	TRBD1	TGTGCCATAGCGGACAGGGTAGGAGAGACCCAGTACTTC	CAIADRVGETQYF
TRBJ2-7	TRBV5-1	.	TGCGCCAGCAGCTTGGATAGGGAGCAGTACTTC	CASSLDREQYF
TRBJ1-2	TRBV15	.	TGTGCCACCAGCGGTGTAGGGACGGGGGACTATGGCTACACCTTC	CATSGVGTGDYGYTF
TRBJ2-1	TRBV2	TRBD2	TGTGCCAGCACCTTGCAGGGACTAGACCACAATGAGCAGTTCTTC	CASTLQGLDHNEQFF
TRBJ1-4	TRBV7-9	.	TGTGCCAGCAGTTCCGGGGAAGTCGCTATGGAAAAACTGTTTTTT	CASSSGEVAMEKLFF
TRBJ1-5	TRBV18	.	TGTGCCAGCTCAGACTATAGCAATCAGCCCCAGCATTTT	CASSDYSNQPQHF
TRBJ2-1	TRBV3-1/TRBV3-2	.	TGTGCCAGCATCTCCTCTCTGGGTGCTGAGCAGTTCTTC	CASISSLGAEQFF
TRBJ2-1	TRBV7-6	TRBD2	TGTGCCAGCAGCTTAGGGGCACTAGCGGGAGCCCTGAAGAATGAGCAGTTCTTC	CASSLGALAGALKNEQFF
TRBJ2-7	TRBV7-9	TRBD1	TGTGCCAGCAGCCGGGACAGGGACGGCTACGAGCAGTACTTC	CASSRDRDGYEQYF
TRBJ1-2	TRBV18	TRBD1	TGTGCCAGCTCCCTTCTCCGGGACAGGGGGAACTATGGCTACACCTTC	CASSLLRDRGNYGYTF
TRBJ1-2	TRBV7-2	TRBD1	TGTGCCAGCAGCCTCGACAGGGGTAGTCGGAATGGCTACACCTTC	CASSLDRGSRNGYTF
TRBJ2-7	TRBV27	TRBD2	TGTGCCAGCAGTTCCCCCTCATTAGCGGGAGGCGAGCAGTACTTC	CASSSPSLAGGEQYF
TRBJ2-3	TRBV7-2	.	TGTGCCAGCAGCTTAGGGTCGGCTAGCACAGATACGCAGTATTTT	CASSLGSASTDTQYF
TRBJ1-2	TRBV29-1	.	TGCAGCGTCTGGGACGTAGGCTATGGCTACACCTTC	CSVWDVGYGYTF